The present entry profiles one T cell receptor beta chain with its context. The data stem from a study of T cell responses to AZD1222 COVID-19 vaccine. This table comes from immunoSEQ multiplex PCR, and its TCRdb copy is limited to in-frame clones, with some not included. This sample has about 120,000 clones, with approximately 88% found just once. This CDR3 contains 16 residues. Trimming left V 0 bases short and J 4 bases short, with 15 bases between. Per germline, CDR1 LNHNV and CDR2 YYDKDF (reference sequence). The material sequenced was peripheral blood, taken on day 0 of AZD1222 vaccination. This rearrangement joins TRBV15 to TRBJ1-2, with a weak D call TRBD1 (5 bases). This receptor was taken from an adult in good health. The CDR3 is CATSRDRAGTIYGYTF. CDR3 nucleotides: TGTGCCACCAGCAGAGATCGAGCAGGGACGATCTATGGCTACACCTTC.